The sequence of this T cell receptor (beta chain) was determined in a study of blood T cell repertoires in COVID-19. Participant age was about 18 to 95 years, and participants resided in around 24 US areas. Produced via immunoSEQ multiplex PCR; TCRdb's table is partial and in-frame only. The sample includes approximately 220,000 clones, 75% to 90% of them seen just once. CDR1 and CDR2 from the germline V gene are LNHDA and SQIVND (reference sequence). CDR3 length: 15 amino acids. The trim removed 8 bases at V and 1 base at J, leaving 8 bases unmatched. This chain joins TRBV19 and TRBJ2-3, with 8 bases fitting TRBD1. The sequenced sample consisted of PBMCs or T cells enriched from blood (not recorded which). The source is a young woman who had been exposed to COVID-19. CDR3 protein: CASGGLTGGTDTQYF. CDR3 nucleotides: TGTGCCAGTGGGGGTTTGACAGGGGGCACAGATACGCAGTATTTT.